This is a list of T cell receptor beta chains from one sample in a study of regulatory T cells in long-lasting Graves disease. One entry per CDR3 protein results from TCRdb running MiXCR on the multiplex PCR reads. The table has about 450,000 distinct CDR3 sequences, 14% seen once. This sample was also put to use in a study of T cells in Graves' hyperthyroidism and ophthalmopathy.

The specimen was peripheral blood mononuclear cells (PBMCs), collected at new diagnosis, from a patient treated with antithyroid drugs. The receptor source for this set is a woman aged 45 to 65 with Graves disease. CDR3s include the opening cysteine and the closing phenylalanine or tryptophan. A D gene is named only where the DNA matches it firmly. Clone size is given for some rows only: seen once, a few or many times, or a class if the clone is expanded.

D	V	size	J	CDR3	DNA
TRBD2	TRBV2	.	TRBJ2-1	CASSERPGGQFF	TGTGCCAGCAGTGAAAGGCCGGGGGGGCAGTTCTTC
TRBD1	TRBV3-1	.	TRBJ2-7	CASSTRQGYEYF	TGTGCCAGCAGCACCCGACAGGGGTACGAGTACTTC
TRBD1	TRBV27	many	TRBJ2-2	CASSLKQGTYTGELFF	TGTGCCAGCAGTTTAAAACAGGGGACCTACACCGGGGAGCTGTTTTTT
.	TRBV2	many	TRBJ1-5	CASRLSNQPQHF	TGTGCCAGCAGGTTAAGCAATCAGCCCCAGCATTTT
.	TRBV6-1	few	TRBJ2-5	CASRGPSVFTQYF	TGTGCCAGCAGAGGACCCTCAGTATTTACCCAGTACTTC
.	TRBV9	many	TRBJ1-5	CASSHSGGADQPQHF	TGTGCCAGCAGCCACTCGGGAGGGGCCGATCAGCCCCAGCATTTT
.	TRBV5-4	few	TRBJ1-1	CASSSRGTGNTEAFF	TGTGCCAGCAGCTCCCGGGGGACGGGGAACACTGAAGCTTTCTTT
TRBD2	TRBV14	many	TRBJ2-1	CASSPGLAGKDEQFF	TGTGCCAGCAGCCCGGGACTAGCGGGAAAGGATGAGCAGTTCTTC
.	TRBV27	few	TRBJ2-2	CASSFVLNTGELFF	TGTGCCAGCAGTTTTGTGTTAAACACCGGGGAGCTGTTTTTT
.	TRBV4-1	many	TRBJ1-4	CASSQMWAGTNEKLFF	TGCGCCAGCAGCCAGATGTGGGCGGGTACTAATGAAAAACTGTTTTTT
.	TRBV2	many	TRBJ1-1	CASSEGGPAGTEAFF	TGTGCCAGCAGTGAAGGAGGGCCCGCCGGTACTGAAGCTTTCTTT
TRBD2	TRBV7-2	many	TRBJ2-4	CASSLYGDSGGRGF	TGTGCCAGCAGCTTATACGGGGATTCTGGCGGGAGGGGCTTC
TRBD1	TRBV28	once	TRBJ2-7	CASSQPSGTGAVEQYF	TGTGCCAGCAGCCAACCGTCCGGGACAGGGGCCGTCGAGCAGTACTTC
.	TRBV3-1	.	TRBJ1-3	CASSQGREFGNTIYF	TGTGCCAGCAGCCAAGGGCGGGAATTTGGAAACACCATATATTTT
.	TRBV11-2	many	TRBJ2-5	CASSLGSGKQETQYF	TGTGCCAGCAGCTTAGGTTCGGGGAAACAAGAGACCCAGTACTTC
.	TRBV27	many	TRBJ1-5	CASSFSMEGNQPQHF	TGTGCCAGCAGTTTCAGTATGGAGGGCAATCAGCCCCAGCATTTT
.	TRBV20-1	many	TRBJ2-1	CSANPGVRAYNEQFF	TGCAGTGCTAACCCGGGAGTCAGGGCCTACAATGAGCAGTTCTTC
TRBD1	TRBV28	few	TRBJ1-5	CASRNDRGRNQPQHF	TGTGCCAGCAGAAATGACAGGGGCCGCAATCAGCCCCAGCATTTT
.	TRBV28	few	TRBJ2-2	CASSPLRPRGELFF	TGTGCCAGCAGTCCCCTCAGGCCGAGGGGGGAGCTGTTTTTT
.	TRBV2	many	TRBJ2-1	CASSDHGSSYNEQFF	TGTGCCAGCAGTGATCACGGGAGCTCCTACAATGAGCAGTTCTTC
TRBD1	TRBV6-9	few	TRBJ1-2	CASSYSTGQGSNGYTF	TGTGCCAGCAGTTACTCTACGGGACAGGGGTCGAATGGCTACACCTTC
.	TRBV18	few	TRBJ2-7	CASSPLTGPREQYF	TGTGCCAGCTCACCACTAACGGGGCCCCGCGAGCAGTACTTC
.	TRBV6-1	many	TRBJ2-1	CASTGGGNEQFF	TGTGCCAGCACAGGGGGAGGCAATGAGCAGTTCTTC
.	TRBV10-3	few	TRBJ2-5	CAISESVYQETQYF	TGTGCCATCAGTGAGTCGGTGTACCAAGAGACCCAGTACTTC